The next 17 T cell receptor beta chains were all read from a single sample in a study of blood T cell repertoires in COVID-19. Method: immunoSEQ multiplex PCR; TCRdb's copy keeps in-frame clones and lacks some. Among about 80,000 clones listed, 70% to 90% were seen once. The sample consisted of peripheral blood. The receptors here all came from a woman older than 75 with acute or convalescent COVID-19.

The sample holds one count of this clone. The chain couples TRBV7-2 to TRBJ1-2; D unclear. CDR3 length equals 13 residues. CDR1 is SGHTA and CDR2 is FQGNSA in the germline V gene. V gave up 3 bases and J gave up 7 bases, with 12 bases separating them. CDR3 DNA sequence: TGTGCCAGCAGCTTCAACGAAGAGGGTGGCTACACCTTC. Translating it yields CASSFNEEGGYTF.

The table lists this clone with a count of one. The chain recombines TRBV29-1 with TRBJ1-5, with a tentative D call TRBD1 (5 bases). With 2 bases removed from V and 7 bases from J, the gap between germline ends came to 12 bases. Germline V gives CDR1 SQVTM, CDR2 ANQGSEA. The CDR3 has 13 amino acids. This CDR3 reads CSVESGVGQPQHF. The CDR3 region has the DNA TGCAGCGTTGAATCGGGGGTCGGCCAGCCCCAGCATTTT.

This clone was observed a few times. J is TRBJ1-4 and V is TRBV2, with 7 bases identical to TRBD1. CDR1 is SNHLY and CDR2 is FYNNEI in the germline V gene. V shed 6 bases and J 0 bases; nucleotides not matched to a gene: 10. The CDR3 has 17 amino acids. The CDR3 nucleotides are TGTGCCAGCAGGGCCCGACAGGGACAAGCAACTAATGAAAAACTGTTTTTT. It specifies CASRARQGQATNEKLFF.

As concerns this clone: The sample carries other DNA sequences with the same CDR3. The CDR3 region has the DNA TGTGCCAGTAGTATAGGAGAAGAGACCCAGTACTTC. This encodes CASSIGEETQYF. This chain connects TRBV19 to TRBJ2-5; D is unresolved. The germline V and J ends were trimmed by 1 base and 3 bases, with 3 bases remaining between them. Looked up from germline, CDR1 is LNHDA and CDR2 is SQIVND (reference sequence). The length of the CDR3 is 12 residues. The whole variable domain, remainder taken from reference TRBV19 and TRBJ2-5, is DGGITQSPKYLFRKEGQNVTLSCEQNLNHDAMYWYRQDPGQGLRLIYYSQIVNDFQKGDIAEGYSVSREKKESFPLTVTSAQKNPTAFYLCASSIGEETQYFGPGTRLLVL.

The J gene is TRBJ1-3, the V gene TRBV11-2, with a possible D match to TRBD1 (5 bases). This CDR3 spans 16 amino acids. The germline V gene encodes CDR1 SGHAT and CDR2 FQNNGV. V lost 2 bases and J 0 bases, leaving 11 bases between the germline ends. Here the CDR3 reads CASSLKDSNSGNTIYF. CDR3 nucleotides: TGTGCCAGCAGCTTAAAAGACAGCAACTCTGGAAACACCATATATTTT.

This clone appeared a single time. One end of the junction does not line up with germline, which may come from a read error. The rearrangement uses TRBV2 and TRBJ1-6; possibly TRBD1 for D (6 bases). This CDR3 has 15 residues. CDR1 SNHLY and CDR2 FYNNEI come from the germline V gene. CDR3 DNA sequence: TGTGCCAGCAGTACGACAGGCTCCAATAATTCACCCCTCCACTTT. It translates to CASSTTGSNNSPLHF.

V gene TRBV3-1 (or the pseudogene TRBV3-2) combines with J gene TRBJ2-5; tentative D call: TRBD1 (5 bases). With 2 bases removed from V and 0 bases from J, the gap between germline ends came to 7 bases. The germline V gene encodes CDR1 LGHDT and CDR2 YNNKEL (reference sequence). The CDR3 spans 14 residues. CDR3 loop: CASSQSRDQETQYF. CDR3 coding DNA: TGTGCCAGCAGCCAATCCAGGGACCAAGAGACCCAGTACTTC.

Only a few counts were recorded for this clone. CDR3 loop: CASQPGLAGDNEQFF. CDR3 in DNA: TGTGCCAGTCAACCGGGACTAGCGGGGGACAATGAGCAGTTCTTC. The rearrangement uses TRBV5-6 and TRBJ2-1, with TRBD2 identical over 14 bases. The CDR3 totals 15 residues. The germline V gene encodes CDR1 SGHDT and CDR2 YYEEEE. V dropped 8 bases and J dropped 5; count of bases not matched to a gene: 6. The whole variable domain, filled in from reference TRBV5-6 and TRBJ2-1, reads DAGVTQSPTHLIKTRGQQVTLRCSPKSGHDTVSWYQQALGQGPQFIFQYYEEEERQRGNFPDRFSGHQFPNYSSELNVNALLLGDSALYLCASQPGLAGDNEQFFGPGTRLTVL.

The V and J genes are TRBV5-1 and TRBJ2-1, with D perhaps matching TRBD1 (5 bases). This CDR3 region has 15 residues. The germline CDR1 and CDR2 sequences are SGHRS and YFSETQ. Trimming took off 0 bases at V and 5 bases at J, with 12 bases between the two ends. CDR3 residues: CASSLAARVNNEQFF. In nucleotides, the CDR3 is TGCGCCAGCAGCTTGGCCGCCAGGGTAAACAATGAGCAGTTCTTC.

The CDR3 DNA reads as TGTGCCAGCAGCTTCGGACAGGGGGCAGGAGATACGCAGTATTTT. Amino acid sequence: CASSFGQGAGDTQYF. The rearrangement links TRBV11-1 to TRBJ2-3; 11 bases are shared with TRBD1. Germline assignment: CDR1 SGHAT and CDR2 FQDESV (reference sequence). V dropped 3 bases and J dropped 5; count of bases not matched to a gene: 4. This CDR3 is built from 15 residues. Full variable domain (outside the CDR3, taken from reference TRBV11-1 and TRBJ2-3): EAEVAQSPRYKITEKSQAVAFWCDPISGHATLYWYRQILGQGPELLVQFQDESVVDDSQLPKDRFSAERLKGVDSTLKIQPAELGDSAMYLCASSFGQGAGDTQYFGPGTRLTVL.

The chain couples TRBV3-1 (or the pseudogene TRBV3-2) to TRBJ1-2; 7 positions match TRBD1. V was pared by 1 base and J by 7 bases, with 3 bases of the junction left unmatched. This CDR3 comprises 13 residues. Germline lookup yields CDR1 LGHDT and CDR2 YNNKEL (reference sequence). CDR3 loop: CASSQVQGGGYTF. CDR3 DNA: TGTGCCAGCAGCCAAGTTCAGGGGGGTGGCTACACCTTC.

V is TRBV30 and J is TRBJ1-6; 9 nucleotides align to TRBD1. The length of the CDR3 is 16 residues. Trimming took 2 bases from V and 6 from J; bases not matched to a gene: 8. Germline assignment: CDR1 GTSNPN and CDR2 SVGIG (reference sequence). In DNA, the CDR3 is TGTGCCTGGAGTCCGGGACAGGGAATAGCTAATTCACCCCTCCACTTT. This sequence encodes CAWSPGQGIANSPLHF. The full variable domain, completed using reference TRBV30 and TRBJ1-6, is SQTIHQWPATLVQPVGSPLSLECTVEGTSNPNLYWYRQAAGRGLQLLFYSVGIGQISSEVPQNLSASRPQDRQFILSSKKLLLSDSGFYLCAWSPGQGIANSPLHFGNGTRLTVT.

V and J are TRBV6-4 and TRBJ2-3, with TRBD2 matching over 9 bases. CDR1 and CDR2 from the germline V gene are MRHNA and SNTAGT. The CDR3 sequence is 15 residues long. V shed 0 bases, J shed 3 bases, and the junction held 1 base outside the gene matches. DNA of the CDR3: TGTGCCAGCAGTGACTCCGGACTAGCGACAGATACGCAGTATTTT. It specifies CASSDSGLATDTQYF.

The chain employs TRBV18 and TRBJ2-5; TRBD2 aligns across 9 bases. Germline CDR1 is KGHSH and CDR2 is LQKENI. The CDR3 covers 15 residues. The V and J ends lost 6 bases and 2 bases, in that order; junction bases with no gene match: 7. CDR3 DNA sequence: TGTGCCAGCTCCTTTCTAGCGGGGACGCAAGAGACCCAGTACTTC. It translates to CASSFLAGTQETQYF.

The chain employs TRBV18 and TRBJ2-1; the match to TRBD2 covers 15 bases. V trimming: 2 bases; J trimming: 6 bases; junction bases outside the gene matches: 2. The CDR3 has 16 amino acids. Germline V lookup: CDR1 KGHSH, CDR2 LQKENI. CDR3 amino acids: CASSPMGLAGGNEQFF. Written as DNA, the CDR3 is TGTGCCAGCTCACCAATGGGACTAGCGGGAGGCAATGAGCAGTTCTTC.

This chain uses TRBV21-1 with TRBJ1-1. TRBV21-1 is recorded as a pseudogene. The CDR3 sequence is 13 residues long. CDR3 coding DNA: TGTGCCAGCTGCCGGGAGCGCCACACTGAAGCTTTCTTT. Its protein product is CASCRERHTEAFF.

The CDR3 spells CSASGQGARGYTF. The CDR3 DNA reads as TGCAGCGCCTCGGGACAGGGGGCTCGCGGCTACACCTTC. The chain recombines TRBV29-1 with TRBJ1-2; 12 positions match TRBD1. The CDR3 sequence is 13 residues long. The V gene end was trimmed by 7 bases and the J gene end by 8 bases; junction bases not matched to a gene: 8. The germline gives CDR1 SQVTM, CDR2 ANQGSEA. Supplemented by reference TRBV29-1 and TRBJ1-2, the full variable domain reads SAVISQKPSRDICQRGTSLTIQCQVDSQVTMMFWYRQQPGQSLTLIATANQGSEATYESGFVIDKFPISRPNLTFSTLTVSNMSPEDSSIYLCSASGQGARGYTFGSGTRLTVV.